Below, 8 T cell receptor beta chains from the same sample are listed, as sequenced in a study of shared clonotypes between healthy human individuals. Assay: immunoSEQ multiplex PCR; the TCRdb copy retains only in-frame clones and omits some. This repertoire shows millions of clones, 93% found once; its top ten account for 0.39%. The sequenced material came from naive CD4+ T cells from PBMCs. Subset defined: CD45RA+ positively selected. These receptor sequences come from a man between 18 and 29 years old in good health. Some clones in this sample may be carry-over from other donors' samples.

The CDR3 is CASSSQLAGVYNEQFF. The CDR3 bases are TGTGCCAGTAGTTCCCAGCTAGCGGGAGTTTACAATGAGCAGTTCTTC. J is TRBJ2-1 and V is TRBV19; 10 bases line up with TRBD2. This CDR3 comprises 16 residues. The germline V gene encodes CDR1 LNHDA and CDR2 SQIVND (reference sequence). Trimming removed 5 bases from V and 4 bases from J; junction bases left unmatched: 8.

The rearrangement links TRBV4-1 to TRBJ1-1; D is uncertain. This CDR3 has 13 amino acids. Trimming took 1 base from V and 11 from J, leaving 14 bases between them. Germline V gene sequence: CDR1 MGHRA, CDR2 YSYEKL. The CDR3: CASSQARERPAFF. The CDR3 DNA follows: TGCGCCAGCAGCCAAGCAAGGGAACGGCCTGCTTTCTTT.

Here the CDR3 DNA reads TGTGCCAGCAGCGGCATCCTCTCCCCCACTGAAGCTTTCTTT. This gives the protein CASSGILSPTEAFF. V is TRBV7-2 and J is TRBJ1-1; D uncertain. CDR3 length equals 14 residues. Germline CDR1 SGHTA, CDR2 FQGNSA. Trimming took 5 bases from V and 4 from J, leaving 14 bases between them.

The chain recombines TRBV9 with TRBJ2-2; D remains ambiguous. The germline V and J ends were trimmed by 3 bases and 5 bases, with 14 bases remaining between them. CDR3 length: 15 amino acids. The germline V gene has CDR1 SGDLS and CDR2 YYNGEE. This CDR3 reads CASSEPPGPTGELFF. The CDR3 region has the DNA TGTGCCAGCAGCGAGCCTCCAGGACCAACCGGGGAGCTGTTTTTT.

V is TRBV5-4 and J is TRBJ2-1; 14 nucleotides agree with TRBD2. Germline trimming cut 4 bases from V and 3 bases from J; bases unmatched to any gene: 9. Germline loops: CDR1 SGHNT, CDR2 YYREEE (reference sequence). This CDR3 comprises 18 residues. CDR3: CASSSGTSGRIGYNEQFF. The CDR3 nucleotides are TGTGCCAGCAGCAGCGGGACTAGCGGGAGAATAGGCTACAATGAGCAGTTCTTC.

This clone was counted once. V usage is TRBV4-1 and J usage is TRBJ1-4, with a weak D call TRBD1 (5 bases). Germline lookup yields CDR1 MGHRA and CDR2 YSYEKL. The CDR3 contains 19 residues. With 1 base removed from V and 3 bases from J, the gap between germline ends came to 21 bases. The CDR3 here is CASSQVVRGQPKANEKLFF. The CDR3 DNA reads TGCGCCAGCAGCCAAGTGGTGAGAGGACAACCGAAGGCTAATGAAAAACTGTTTTTT.

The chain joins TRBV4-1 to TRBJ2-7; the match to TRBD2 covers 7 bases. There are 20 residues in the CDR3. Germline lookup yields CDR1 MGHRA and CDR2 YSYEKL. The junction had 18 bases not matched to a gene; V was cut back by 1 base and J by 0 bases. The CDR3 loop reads CASSQVAAPSSRDYSYEQYF. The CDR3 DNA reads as TGCGCCAGCAGCCAAGTGGCAGCCCCTAGCTCTCGGGACTACTCCTACGAGCAGTACTTC.

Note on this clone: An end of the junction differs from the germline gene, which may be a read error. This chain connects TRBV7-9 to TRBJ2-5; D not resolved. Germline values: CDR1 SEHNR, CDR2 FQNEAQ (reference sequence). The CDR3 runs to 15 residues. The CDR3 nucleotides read TGTGCCAGCACCTTATGGGCGGACGGCCAAGAGACCCAGTACTTC. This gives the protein CASTLWADGQETQYF.